A single sample gave rise to the 2 T cell receptor beta chains below, sequenced in a study of tumor-infiltrating lymphocytes in primary liver carcinoma. In addition to blood RNA drawn from unsorted whole blood, germline DNA was extracted. cDNA specific to TCR beta was made from 500 ng of total RNA, with a constant-region primer employed for priming. Slightly modified ARM-PCR, run as three nested multiplex PCR rounds, produced the TCR beta libraries. The study ran its first two PCR rounds for 9 to 10 cycles each, using TRBV1-TRBV30 forward primers and a C-beta reverse primer. TCRdb passed the multiplex PCR reads through MiXCR, listing each CDR3 protein once. Of fewer than 350,000 distinct CDR3 sequences in the sample, 50% to 70% were seen once. Specimen: peripheral blood. The receptors stem from a man aged 40-49 years with primary liver carcinoma and hepatitis B virus infection.

Regarding this clonotype: Lacking the conserved final phenylalanine or tryptophan, this CDR3 likely reflects a read error. The J gene is TRBJ2-2, the V gene TRBV6-2 or TRBV6-3; 11 positions agree with TRBD2. This CDR3 is 16 amino acids long. V shed 8 bases and J 0 bases; nucleotides not matched to a gene: 5. CDR1 is MNHEY, CDR2 SVGEGT, per germline. Here the CDR3 reads CASSPGLAANTGELFL. The CDR3 DNA reads as TGTGCCAGCTCCCCGGGACTAGCGGCGAACACCGGGGAGCTGTTTCTT.

The chain combines TRBV28 with TRBJ2-7; D gene ambiguous. Per germline, CDR1 MDHEN and CDR2 SYDVKM. The CDR3 runs 10 residues. The V gene lost 7 bases and the J gene lost 4 bases, with 5 bases spanning the gap. The chain's CDR3 is CASTRYEQYF. CDR3 DNA sequence: TGTGCCAGCACTCGGTACGAGCAGTACTTC.